A single sample gave rise to the 24 T cell receptor beta chains below, sequenced in a study of blood T cell repertoires in COVID-19. Using immunoSEQ multiplex PCR, the repertoire was profiled, and TCRdb retains in-frame clones only, with some absent. In the table there are hundreds of thousands of clones, roughly 86% of which are singletons. The specimen sequenced was peripheral blood. The origin of the receptors is a woman aged 30 to 39 with acute or convalescent COVID-19.

The chain carries TRBV7-9 and TRBJ2-7; 7 bases agree with TRBD1. The trim removed 7 bases at V and 0 bases at J, leaving 9 bases unmatched. Germline V gene sequence: CDR1 SEHNR, CDR2 FQNEAQ (reference sequence). There are 15 residues in the CDR3. CDR3 protein: CASTTTGVPSYEQYF. CDR3 coding DNA: TGTGCCAGCACCACCACAGGGGTACCCTCCTACGAGCAGTACTTC.

The chain carries TRBV6-6 and TRBJ2-7, with 7 bases fitting TRBD2. Germline loops: CDR1 MNHNY, CDR2 SVGAGI (reference sequence). V lost 7 bases to trimming and J lost 0 bases; unmatched junction nucleotides: 9. The CDR3 is made up of 15 amino acids. The CDR3, as DNA: TGTGCCAGCACCCCCCCCGGACTAGTCTCCTACGAGCAGTACTTC. It encodes CASTPPGLVSYEQYF.

The chain joins TRBV2 to TRBJ2-2; TRBD1 agrees at 9 bases. This CDR3 region has 16 residues. J was trimmed by 6 bases and V by 1 base; bases with no gene match: 6. Germline CDR1 reads SNHLY; CDR2 reads FYNNEI. The CDR3 here is CASSEVGQGVAGELFF. The DNA for the CDR3 is TGTGCCAGCAGTGAAGTGGGACAGGGAGTCGCCGGGGAGCTGTTTTTT.

The genes are TRBV13 and TRBJ2-7, with D perhaps TRBD2 (5 bases). Deletions cut 4 bases from V and 3 bases from J, with 22 bases between. The CDR3 covers 17 residues. Germline CDR1 PRHDT, CDR2 FYEKMQ (reference sequence). CDR3 sequence: CASSSTSTGVFGYEQYF. CDR3 coding DNA: TGTGCCAGCAGCTCCACCAGCACCGGGGTCTTCGGCTACGAGCAGTACTTC.

This chain uses TRBV9 with TRBJ2-2; D possibly corresponds to TRBD1 (6 bases). In germline, CDR1 is SGDLS, CDR2 YYNGEE. Trimming took off 3 bases at V and 4 bases at J, with 10 bases between the two ends. The CDR3 covers 14 residues. CDR3 DNA: TGTGCCAGCAGCGCATTAGGGGGCACCGGGGAGCTGTTTTTT. It translates to CASSALGGTGELFF.

V usage is TRBV7-8 and J usage is TRBJ1-1; the D gene is possibly TRBD1 (5 bases). Germline V CDR1 and CDR2: SGHVS, FQNEAQ. V was cut by 3 bases and J by 4 bases, with 12 bases left in between. The CDR3 totals 14 residues. The CDR3 here is CASSFGGGTTEAFF. For the CDR3, the DNA is TGTGCCAGCAGCTTCGGGGGGGGGACCACTGAAGCTTTCTTT.

V usage is TRBV27 and J usage is TRBJ2-1, with 10 bases lining up with TRBD2. From germline, CDR1 is MNHEY and CDR2 SMNVEV (reference sequence). This CDR3 comprises 14 residues. Germline trimming cut 4 bases from V and 10 bases from J; bases unmatched to any gene: 7. Here the CDR3 reads CASSSPGLAPEQFF. As DNA, the CDR3 is TGTGCCAGCAGTTCCCCGGGACTAGCGCCAGAGCAGTTCTTC.

V gene TRBV7-9 combines with J gene TRBJ2-5; 8 bases are shared with TRBD1. Trimming removed 4 bases from V and 0 bases from J; junction bases left unmatched: 7. The CDR3 is 16 residues long. Per germline, CDR1 SEHNR and CDR2 FQNEAQ (reference sequence). This CDR3 is CASSSQGARYQETQYF. CDR3 bases: TGTGCCAGCAGCTCTCAGGGGGCGAGGTACCAAGAGACCCAGTACTTC.

The rearrangement uses TRBV6-5 and TRBJ1-1; possible D gene TRBD1, 5 bases. V dropped 8 bases and J dropped 6 bases, with 10 bases sitting between them. The germline CDR1 and CDR2 sequences are MNHEY and SVGAGI. CDR3 length: 11 residues. The CDR3 bases are TGTGCCAGCCCAAGGGGCCCTGAAGCTTTCTTT. This encodes CASPRGPEAFF.

The chain has TRBV4-3 and TRBJ2-1; 8 bases are a match to TRBD2. The CDR3 is 16 residues long. J gave up 8 bases and V 4 bases, and 13 bases lay outside the gene matches. Looked up from germline, CDR1 is LGHNA and CDR2 is YSLEER. The CDR3 is CASSRLTGGPEDEQFF. CDR3 DNA: TGCGCCAGCAGCCGTTTGACGGGAGGGCCGGAGGATGAGCAGTTCTTC.

A remark on this clone: The junction shows a germline mismatch at one end, possibly a read error. This sequence joins TRBV7-7 and TRBJ2-1; 8 bases are a match to TRBD1. This CDR3 comprises 16 residues. Germline CDR1 is SSHAT and CDR2 is FNYEAQ (reference sequence). CDR3 sequence: CASSVSPGTGENEQFF. In DNA form, the CDR3 reads TGTGCTAGCAGCGTTAGCCCCGGGACAGGCGAGAATGAGCAGTTCTTC.

This rearrangement joins TRBV2 to TRBJ1-4; 12 bases agree with TRBD1. The CDR3 consists of 16 residues. The trim removed 8 bases at V and 8 bases at J, leaving 12 bases unmatched. CDR1 SNHLY and CDR2 FYNNEI come from the germline V gene. The chain's CDR3 is CASVGTGGSGLEKLFF. The CDR3 DNA reads TGTGCCAGCGTCGGGACAGGGGGCAGCGGGCTCGAAAAACTGTTTTTT. Combining the CDR3 with reference TRBV2 and TRBJ1-4 gives the whole variable domain EPEVTQTPSHQVTQMGQEVILRCVPISNHLYFYWYRQILGQKVEFLVSFYNNEISEKSEIFDDQFSVERPDGSNFTLKIRSTKLEDSAMYFCASVGTGGSGLEKLFFGSGTQLSVL.

The chain couples TRBV19 to TRBJ2-1; TRBD2 matches at 10 bases. This CDR3 is 16 amino acids long. Germline V gene lookup returns CDR1 LNHDA and CDR2 SQIVND (reference sequence). After removal of 5 bases from V and 3 bases from J, the junction contained 7 bases not matched to a gene. The DNA for the CDR3 is TGTGCCAGTAGTGGAAAACTAGCGGGAAGCTACAATGAGCAGTTCTTC. It yields the protein CASSGKLAGSYNEQFF.

The chain joins TRBV6-5 to TRBJ2-1, with 7 bases that match TRBD2. Germline-derived CDR1 and CDR2 are MNHEY and SVGAGI. This CDR3 spans 16 amino acids. V gave up 1 base and J gave up 0 bases; unmatched junction bases: 3. The CDR3 DNA reads as TGTGCCAGCAGTTACTTAGGCGGGAGCTCCTACAATGAGCAGTTCTTC. Its protein product is CASSYLGGSSYNEQFF.

V usage is TRBV19 and J usage is TRBJ1-6; 8 bases fit TRBD1. The CDR3 consists of 14 residues. Per the germline V gene, CDR1 is LNHDA and CDR2 is SQIVND (reference sequence). The V and J ends lost 5 bases and 9 bases, in that order; junction bases with no gene match: 6. CDR3 amino acids: CASSLTGEGSPLHF. In nucleotides, the CDR3 is TGTGCCAGTAGTCTGACAGGGGAAGGTTCACCCCTCCACTTT.

The chain joins TRBV6-5 to TRBJ2-7; tentative D call: TRBD1 (6 bases). Trimming took off 6 bases at V and 6 bases at J, with 12 bases between the two ends. This CDR3 has 12 amino acids. The germline CDR1 and CDR2 sequences are MNHEY and SVGAGI. DNA of the CDR3: TGTGCCAGCAGAACCACAGGGTCCGAGCAGTACTTC. It specifies CASRTTGSEQYF.

This clone was observed a few times. This chain joins TRBV7-9 and TRBJ2-5; 12 nucleotides agree with TRBD2. The ends lost 4 bases at V and 3 bases at J; junction bases unmatched: 3. This CDR3 contains 15 residues. Germline V gives CDR1 SEHNR, CDR2 FQNEAQ (reference sequence). The CDR3 region has the DNA TGTGCCAGCAGCTCTCGACTAGCGGGAGAAGAGACCCAGTACTTC. This codes for CASSSRLAGEETQYF.

This chain joins TRBV9 and TRBJ1-6, with 11 bases matching TRBD1. CDR1 SGDLS and CDR2 YYNGEE come from the germline V gene. V was pared by 0 bases and J by 1 base, with 3 bases of the junction left unmatched. CDR3 length: 18 amino acids. For the CDR3, the DNA is TGTGCCAGCAGCGTAGGGGACAGGGGGTTTTCCTATAATTCACCCCTCCACTTT. It is translated as CASSVGDRGFSYNSPLHF.

J is TRBJ2-7 and V is TRBV5-1; unclear D gene. Germline CDR1 SGHRS, CDR2 YFSETQ. This CDR3 has 14 amino acids. V lost 6 bases and J 0 bases, leaving 13 bases between the germline ends. The CDR3 coding sequence is TGCGCCAGCATCCGAGGCCTGGGCTCCTACGAGCAGTACTTC. As protein: CASIRGLGSYEQYF.

V is TRBV29-1 and J is TRBJ2-7, with 10 nucleotides matching TRBD2. V shed 1 base, J shed 3 bases, and the junction held 3 bases outside the gene matches. Germline V lookup: CDR1 SQVTM, CDR2 ANQGSEA. The CDR3 sequence is 14 residues long. The CDR3 nucleotides are TGCAGCGTTGAAGGGGTAGCGGGAGGCTACGAGCAGTACTTC. This gives the protein CSVEGVAGGYEQYF.

The rearrangement joins TRBV27 to TRBJ1-4; TRBD1 might be the D (5 bases). This CDR3 region has 13 residues. Germline CDR1 MNHEY, CDR2 SMNVEV (reference sequence). Between the trimmed V and J ends, which lost 5 bases and 11 bases, there was a span of 15 bases. CDR3 DNA sequence: TGTGCCAGCAGTCACGGAAGACAGACGAAACTGTTTTTT. Protein product: CASSHGRQTKLFF.

This clone is a singleton in its sample. The rearrangement joins TRBV12-5 to TRBJ2-2, with D possibly being TRBD1 (6 bases). The CDR3 spans 17 residues. With 2 bases removed from V and 0 bases from J, the gap between germline ends came to 13 bases. Germline CDR1 is LGHNT and CDR2 is FRNRAP. CDR3 DNA: TGTGCTAGTGGTTTGCCACGACAGGAAACGAACACCGGGGAGCTGTTTTTT. Translation gives CASGLPRQETNTGELFF.

The chain recombines TRBV2 with TRBJ2-3; a possible D gene is TRBD2 (6 bases). CDR1 SNHLY and CDR2 FYNNEI come from the germline V gene. The CDR3 loop spans 15 amino acids. V gave up 0 bases and J gave up 2 bases, with 9 bases separating them. The CDR3 region has the DNA TGTGCCAGCAGTGAAGCGGGAGGCGCCACAGATACGCAGTATTTT. Protein sequence: CASSEAGGATDTQYF.

This clone occurred once. The rearrangement uses TRBV19 and TRBJ2-7, with TRBD1 matching 8 bases. The CDR3 consists of 14 residues. Germline lookup yields CDR1 LNHDA and CDR2 SQIVND (reference sequence). Trimming at V came to 1 base and at J to 4 bases, leaving 3 bases not matched to a gene. CDR3 nucleotides: TGTGCCAGTAGTATAGGCGGGACAGGTTACGAGCAGTACTTC. Its translation is CASSIGGTGYEQYF.